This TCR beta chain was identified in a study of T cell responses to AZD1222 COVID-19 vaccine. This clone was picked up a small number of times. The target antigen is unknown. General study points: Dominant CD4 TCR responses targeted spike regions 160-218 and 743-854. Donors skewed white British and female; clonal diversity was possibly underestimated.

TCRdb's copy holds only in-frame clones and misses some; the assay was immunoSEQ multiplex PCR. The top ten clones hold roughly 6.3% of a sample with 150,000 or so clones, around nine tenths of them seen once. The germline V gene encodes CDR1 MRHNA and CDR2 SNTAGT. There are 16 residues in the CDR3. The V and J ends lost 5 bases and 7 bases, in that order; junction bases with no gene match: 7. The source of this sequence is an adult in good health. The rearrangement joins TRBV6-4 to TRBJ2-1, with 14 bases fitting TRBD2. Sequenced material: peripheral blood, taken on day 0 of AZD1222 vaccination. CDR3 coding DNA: TGTGCCAGCAGTCCCGGACTAGCGGGGGGCCGGAATGAGCAGTTCTTC. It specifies CASSPGLAGGRNEQFF.